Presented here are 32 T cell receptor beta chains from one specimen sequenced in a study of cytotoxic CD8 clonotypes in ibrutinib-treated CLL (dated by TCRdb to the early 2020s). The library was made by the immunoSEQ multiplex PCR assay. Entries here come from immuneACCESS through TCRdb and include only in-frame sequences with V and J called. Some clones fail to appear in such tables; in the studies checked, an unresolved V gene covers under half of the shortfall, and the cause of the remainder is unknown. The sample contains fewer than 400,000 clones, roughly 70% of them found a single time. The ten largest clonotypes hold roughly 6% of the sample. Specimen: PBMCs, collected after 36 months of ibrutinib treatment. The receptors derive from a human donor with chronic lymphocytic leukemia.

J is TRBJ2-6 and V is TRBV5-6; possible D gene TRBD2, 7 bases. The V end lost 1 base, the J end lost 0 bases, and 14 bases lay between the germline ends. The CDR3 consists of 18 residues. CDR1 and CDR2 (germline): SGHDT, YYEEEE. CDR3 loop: CASSLPGGALSGANVLTF. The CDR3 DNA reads TGTGCCAGCAGCTTGCCGGGGGGCGCTCTCTCTGGGGCCAACGTCCTGACTTTC.

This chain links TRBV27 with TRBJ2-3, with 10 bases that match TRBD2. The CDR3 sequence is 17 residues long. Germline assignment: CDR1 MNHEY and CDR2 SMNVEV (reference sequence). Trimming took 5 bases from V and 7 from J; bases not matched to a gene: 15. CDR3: CASSPSSLAGPGYTQYF. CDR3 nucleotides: TGTGCCAGCAGTCCATCTTCACTAGCGGGACCCGGGTATACGCAGTATTTT.

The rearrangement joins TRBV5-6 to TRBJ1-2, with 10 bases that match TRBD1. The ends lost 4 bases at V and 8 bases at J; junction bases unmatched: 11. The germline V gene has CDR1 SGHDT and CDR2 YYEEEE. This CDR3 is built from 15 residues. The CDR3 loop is CASSPGRQGATGYTF. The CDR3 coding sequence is TGTGCCAGCAGCCCTGGCCGACAGGGGGCGACCGGCTACACCTTC.

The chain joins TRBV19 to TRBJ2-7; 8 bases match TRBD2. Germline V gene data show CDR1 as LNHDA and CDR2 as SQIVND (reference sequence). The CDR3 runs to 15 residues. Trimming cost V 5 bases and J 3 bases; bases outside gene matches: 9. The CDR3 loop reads CASSEVAGIFYEQYF. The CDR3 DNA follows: TGTGCCAGTAGTGAGGTAGCGGGGATTTTCTACGAGCAGTACTTC.

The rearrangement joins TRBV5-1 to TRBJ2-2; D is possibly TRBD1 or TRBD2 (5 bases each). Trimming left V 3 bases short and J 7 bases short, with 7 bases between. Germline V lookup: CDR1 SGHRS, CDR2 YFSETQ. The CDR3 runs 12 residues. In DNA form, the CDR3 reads TGCGCCAGCAGCTGGGGGAACGGGGAGCTGTTTTTT. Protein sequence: CASSWGNGELFF.

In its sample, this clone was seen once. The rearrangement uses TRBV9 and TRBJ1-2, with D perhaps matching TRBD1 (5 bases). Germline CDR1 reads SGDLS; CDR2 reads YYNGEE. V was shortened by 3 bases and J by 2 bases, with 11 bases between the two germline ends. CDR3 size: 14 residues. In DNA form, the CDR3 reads TGTGCCAGCAGCGCCGAGGGACCGAACTATGGCTACACCTTC. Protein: CASSAEGPNYGYTF.

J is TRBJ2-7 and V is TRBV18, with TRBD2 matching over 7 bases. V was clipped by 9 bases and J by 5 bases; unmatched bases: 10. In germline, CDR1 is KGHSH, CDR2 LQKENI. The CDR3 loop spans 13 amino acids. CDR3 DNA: TGTGCCAGACGCGGGAGCCCCCTTGACGAGCAGTACTTC. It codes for CARRGSPLDEQYF.

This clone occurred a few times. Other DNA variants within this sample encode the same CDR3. This chain's CDR3 is CASSLGDRGNSPLHF. In DNA form, the CDR3 reads TGCGCCAGCAGCTTGGGGGACAGGGGTAATTCACCCCTCCACTTT. V is TRBV5-1 and J is TRBJ1-6, with 10 bases identical to TRBD1. Germline-derived CDR1 and CDR2 are SGHRS and YFSETQ. J lost 6 bases, V lost 0 bases, and 0 bases had no gene match. The CDR3 has 15 residues.

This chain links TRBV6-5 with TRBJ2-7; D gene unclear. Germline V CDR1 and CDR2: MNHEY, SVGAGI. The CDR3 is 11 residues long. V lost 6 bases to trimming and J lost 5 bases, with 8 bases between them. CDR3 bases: TGTGCCAGCAGCCCGCTGGACGAGCAGTACTTC. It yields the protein CASSPLDEQYF.

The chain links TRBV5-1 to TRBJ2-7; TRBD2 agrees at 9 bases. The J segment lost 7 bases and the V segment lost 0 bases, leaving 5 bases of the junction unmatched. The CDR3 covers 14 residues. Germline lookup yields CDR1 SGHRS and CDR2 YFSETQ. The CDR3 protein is CASSLVAGGREQYF. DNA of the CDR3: TGCGCCAGCAGCTTGGTGGCGGGAGGGCGTGAGCAGTACTTC.

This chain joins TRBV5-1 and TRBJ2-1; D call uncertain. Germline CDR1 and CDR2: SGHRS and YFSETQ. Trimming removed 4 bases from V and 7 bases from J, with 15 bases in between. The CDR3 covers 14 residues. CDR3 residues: CASSGDTYGNEQFF. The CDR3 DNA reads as TGCGCCAGCAGCGGTGACACGTATGGAAATGAGCAGTTCTTC.

CDR3 loop: CASSKAAISYEQYF. CDR3 in DNA: TGTGCCAGCAGCAAAGCGGCGATCTCCTACGAGCAGTACTTC. The rearrangement uses TRBV21-1 and TRBJ2-7. TRBV21-1 has pseudogene status. The CDR3 consists of 14 residues.

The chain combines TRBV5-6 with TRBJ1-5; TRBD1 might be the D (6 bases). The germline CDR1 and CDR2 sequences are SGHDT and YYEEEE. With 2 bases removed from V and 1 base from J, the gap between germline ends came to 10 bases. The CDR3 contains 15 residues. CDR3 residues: CASSLVGASNQPQHF. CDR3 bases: TGTGCCAGCAGCTTAGTGGGGGCGAGCAATCAGCCCCAGCATTTT.

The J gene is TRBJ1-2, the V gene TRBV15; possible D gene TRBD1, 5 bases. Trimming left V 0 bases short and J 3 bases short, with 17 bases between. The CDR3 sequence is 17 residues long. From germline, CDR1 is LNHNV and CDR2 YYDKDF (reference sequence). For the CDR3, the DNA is TGTGCCACCAGCAGAGAGGGTCCCCGGATAGGGGACTATGGCTACACCTTC. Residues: CATSREGPRIGDYGYTF. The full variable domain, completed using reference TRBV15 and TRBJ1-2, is DAMVIQNPRYQVTQFGKPVTLSCSQTLNHNVMYWYQQKSSQAPKLLFHYYDKDFNNEADTPDNFQSRRPNTSFCFLDIRSPGLGDTAMYLCATSREGPRIGDYGYTFGSGTRLTVV.

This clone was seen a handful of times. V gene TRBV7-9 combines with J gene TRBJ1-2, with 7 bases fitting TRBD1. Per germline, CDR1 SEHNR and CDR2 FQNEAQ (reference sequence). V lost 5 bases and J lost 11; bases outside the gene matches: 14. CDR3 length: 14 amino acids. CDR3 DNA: TGTGCCAGCAGCCGTAACAGGGGCTTGGATGAATACACCTTC. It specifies CASSRNRGLDEYTF.

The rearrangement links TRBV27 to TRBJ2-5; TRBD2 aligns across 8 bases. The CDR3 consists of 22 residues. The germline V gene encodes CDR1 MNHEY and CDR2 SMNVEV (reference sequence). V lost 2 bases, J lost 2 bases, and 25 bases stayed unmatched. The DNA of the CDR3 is TGTGCCAGCAGTTTACCCCGGACTAGCAGGGACGGTGGGACCCGGCGACAAGAGACCCAGTACTTC. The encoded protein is CASSLPRTSRDGGTRRQETQYF.

CDR3 coding DNA: TGCGCCAGCAGCTTGTTAGGGCAGGGGAACACTGAAGCTTTCTTT. Its protein product is CASSLLGQGNTEAFF. This sequence joins TRBV5-1 and TRBJ1-1; tentatively, D is TRBD1 (5 bases). Trimming took 1 base from V and 1 from J, leaving 11 bases between them. The CDR3 extends over 15 amino acids. Germline CDR1 is SGHRS and CDR2 is YFSETQ.

The DNA of the CDR3 is TGTGCCAGCAGCGTCGGACTAGCGGGAGGGCTTAGCACAGATACGCAGTATTTT. It codes for CASSVGLAGGLSTDTQYF. The gene calls are TRBV9 and TRBJ2-3; 15 positions match TRBD2. The CDR3 extends over 18 amino acids. The junction had 4 bases not matched to a gene; V was cut back by 2 bases and J by 0 bases. From germline, CDR1 is SGDLS and CDR2 YYNGEE.

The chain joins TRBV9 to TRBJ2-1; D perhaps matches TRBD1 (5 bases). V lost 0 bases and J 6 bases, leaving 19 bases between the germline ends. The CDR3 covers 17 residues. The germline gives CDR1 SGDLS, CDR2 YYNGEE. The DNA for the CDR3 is TGTGCCAGCAGCGTAGCTTGGGGCGGACCCGCCCCCAATGAGCAGTTCTTC. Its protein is CASSVAWGGPAPNEQFF.

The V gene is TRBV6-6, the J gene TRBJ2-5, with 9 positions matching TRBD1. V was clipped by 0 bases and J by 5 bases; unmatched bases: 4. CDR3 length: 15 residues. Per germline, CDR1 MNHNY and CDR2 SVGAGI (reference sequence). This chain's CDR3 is CASSYSDRGWETQYF. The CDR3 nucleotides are TGTGCCAGCAGTTACTCGGACAGGGGATGGGAGACCCAGTACTTC.

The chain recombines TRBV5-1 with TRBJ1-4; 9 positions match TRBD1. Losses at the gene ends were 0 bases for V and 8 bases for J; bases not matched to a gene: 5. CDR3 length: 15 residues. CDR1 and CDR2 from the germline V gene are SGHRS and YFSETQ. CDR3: CASSLDRGRSEKLFF. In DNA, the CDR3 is TGCGCCAGCAGCTTGGACAGGGGGCGCTCGGAAAAACTGTTTTTT.

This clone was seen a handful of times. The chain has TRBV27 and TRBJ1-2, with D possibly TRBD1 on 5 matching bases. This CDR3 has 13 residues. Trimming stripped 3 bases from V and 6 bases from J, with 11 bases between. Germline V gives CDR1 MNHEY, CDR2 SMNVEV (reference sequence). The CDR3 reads CASSFGRANGYTF. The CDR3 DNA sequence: TGTGCCAGCAGTTTTGGCAGGGCGAATGGCTACACCTTC.

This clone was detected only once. In DNA, the CDR3 is TGTGCCAGCAACCCTGACCCCGGGCAGGGGGCTTGGGAGACCCAGTACTTC. It yields the protein CASNPDPGQGAWETQYF. The V call is TRBV5-4, the J call TRBJ2-5; 8 positions agree with TRBD1. This CDR3 contains 17 residues. The V gene end was trimmed by 6 bases and the J gene end by 5 bases; junction bases not matched to a gene: 18. Germline loops: CDR1 SGHNT, CDR2 YYREEE (reference sequence).

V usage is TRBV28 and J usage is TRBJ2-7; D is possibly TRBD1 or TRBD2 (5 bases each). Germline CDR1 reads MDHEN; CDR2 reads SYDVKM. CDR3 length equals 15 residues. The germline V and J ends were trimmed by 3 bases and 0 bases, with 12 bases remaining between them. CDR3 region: CASSLPGPFSYEQYF. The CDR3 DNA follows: TGTGCCAGCAGTTTGCCGGGGCCCTTCTCCTACGAGCAGTACTTC.

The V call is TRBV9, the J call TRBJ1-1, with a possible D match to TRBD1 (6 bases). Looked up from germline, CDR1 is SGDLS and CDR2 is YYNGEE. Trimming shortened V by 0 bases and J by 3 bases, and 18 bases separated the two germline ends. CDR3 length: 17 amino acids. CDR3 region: CASSVGGGTGLDTEAFF. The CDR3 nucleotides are TGTGCCAGCAGCGTAGGCGGGGGTACAGGGTTGGACACTGAAGCTTTCTTT.

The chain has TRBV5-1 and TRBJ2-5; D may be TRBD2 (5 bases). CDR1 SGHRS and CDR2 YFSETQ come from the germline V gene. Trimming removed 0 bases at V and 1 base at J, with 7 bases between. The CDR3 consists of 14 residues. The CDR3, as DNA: TGCGCCAGCAGCTTGGCTAGCCCCCAAGAGACCCAGTACTTC. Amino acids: CASSLASPQETQYF.

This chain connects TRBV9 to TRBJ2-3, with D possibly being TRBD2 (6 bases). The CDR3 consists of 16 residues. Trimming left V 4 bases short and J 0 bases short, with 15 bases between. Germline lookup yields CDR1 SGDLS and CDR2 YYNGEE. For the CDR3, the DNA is TGTGCCAGCAGCCCAAGGTCGGGGAGGAGCACAGATACGCAGTATTTT. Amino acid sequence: CASSPRSGRSTDTQYF.

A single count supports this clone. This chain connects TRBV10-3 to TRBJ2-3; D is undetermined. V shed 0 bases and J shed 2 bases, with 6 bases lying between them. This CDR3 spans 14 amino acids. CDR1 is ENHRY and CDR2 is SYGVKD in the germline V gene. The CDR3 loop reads CAISESTPTDTQYF. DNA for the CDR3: TGTGCCATCAGTGAGTCGACACCCACAGATACGCAGTATTTT.

In DNA, the CDR3 is TGCGCCAGCAGCTTGTTAGGGAGAGACACTGAAGCTTTCTTT. This sequence encodes CASSLLGRDTEAFF. The rearrangement links TRBV5-1 to TRBJ1-1, with D unresolved. Trimming stripped 1 base from V and 3 bases from J, with 10 bases between. Germline CDR1 is SGHRS and CDR2 is YFSETQ. The CDR3 runs 14 residues.

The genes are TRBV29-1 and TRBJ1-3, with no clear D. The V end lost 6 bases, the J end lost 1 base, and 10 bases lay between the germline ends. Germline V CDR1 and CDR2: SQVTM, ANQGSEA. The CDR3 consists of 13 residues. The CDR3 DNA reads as TGCAGCGTCGGACTGTCGTCTGGAAACACCATATATTTT. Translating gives CSVGLSSGNTIYF.

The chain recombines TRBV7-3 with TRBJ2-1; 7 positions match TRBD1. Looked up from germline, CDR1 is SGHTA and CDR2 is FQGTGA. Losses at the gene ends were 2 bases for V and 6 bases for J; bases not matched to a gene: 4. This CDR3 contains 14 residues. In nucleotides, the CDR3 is TGTGCCAGCAGCTTAGAGGGGGCCATCAATGAGCAGTTCTTC. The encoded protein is CASSLEGAINEQFF. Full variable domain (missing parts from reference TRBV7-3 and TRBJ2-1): GAGVSQTPSNKVTEKGKYVELRCDPISGHTALYWYRQSLGQGPEFLIYFQGTGAADDSGLPNDRFFAVRPEGSVSTLKIQRTERGDSAVYLCASSLEGAINEQFFGPGTRLTVL.

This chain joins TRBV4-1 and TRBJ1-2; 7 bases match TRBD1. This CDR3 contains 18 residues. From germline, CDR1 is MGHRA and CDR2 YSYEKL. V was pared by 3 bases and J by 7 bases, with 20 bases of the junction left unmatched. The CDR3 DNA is TGCGCCAGCAGCCAGGATACGACAGGGACATTAATCTTTCGTGGCTACACCTTC. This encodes CASSQDTTGTLIFRGYTF.